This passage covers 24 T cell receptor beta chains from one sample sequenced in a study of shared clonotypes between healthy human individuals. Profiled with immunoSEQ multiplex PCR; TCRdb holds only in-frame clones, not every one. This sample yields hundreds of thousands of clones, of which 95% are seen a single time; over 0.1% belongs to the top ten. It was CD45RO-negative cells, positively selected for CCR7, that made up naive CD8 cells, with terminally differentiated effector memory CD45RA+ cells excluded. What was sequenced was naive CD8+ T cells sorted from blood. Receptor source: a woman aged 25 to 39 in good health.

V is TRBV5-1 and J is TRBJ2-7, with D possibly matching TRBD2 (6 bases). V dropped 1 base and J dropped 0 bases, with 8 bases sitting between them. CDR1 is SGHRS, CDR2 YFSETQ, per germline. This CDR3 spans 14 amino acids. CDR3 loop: CASSLRGNSYEQYF. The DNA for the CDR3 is TGCGCCAGCAGCTTGCGGGGGAACTCCTACGAGCAGTACTTC.

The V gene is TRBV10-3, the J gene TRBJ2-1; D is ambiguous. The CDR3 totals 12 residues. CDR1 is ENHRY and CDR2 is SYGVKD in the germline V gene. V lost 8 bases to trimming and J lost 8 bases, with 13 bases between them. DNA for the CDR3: TGTGCCATCGCACCAACTGGGGATGAGCAGTTCTTC. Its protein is CAIAPTGDEQFF.

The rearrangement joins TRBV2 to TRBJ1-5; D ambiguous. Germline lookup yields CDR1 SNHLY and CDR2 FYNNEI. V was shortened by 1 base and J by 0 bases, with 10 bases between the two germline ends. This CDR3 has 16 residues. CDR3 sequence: CASSEGGDFSNQPQHF. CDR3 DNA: TGTGCCAGCAGTGAAGGCGGGGATTTTAGCAATCAGCCCCAGCATTTT.

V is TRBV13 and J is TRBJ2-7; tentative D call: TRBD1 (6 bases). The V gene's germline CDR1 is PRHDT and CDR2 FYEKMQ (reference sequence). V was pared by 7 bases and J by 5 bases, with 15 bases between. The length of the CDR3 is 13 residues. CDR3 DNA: TGTGCCAGCACCACAGGGAGCATCCACGAGCAGTACTTC. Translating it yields CASTTGSIHEQYF.

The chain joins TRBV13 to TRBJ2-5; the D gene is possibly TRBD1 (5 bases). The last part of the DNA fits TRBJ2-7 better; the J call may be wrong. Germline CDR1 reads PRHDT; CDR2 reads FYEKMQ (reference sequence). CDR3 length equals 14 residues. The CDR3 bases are TGTGCCAGCAGCCTACAGACAGCCTACTACGAGCAGTACTTC. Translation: CASSLQTAYYEQYF.

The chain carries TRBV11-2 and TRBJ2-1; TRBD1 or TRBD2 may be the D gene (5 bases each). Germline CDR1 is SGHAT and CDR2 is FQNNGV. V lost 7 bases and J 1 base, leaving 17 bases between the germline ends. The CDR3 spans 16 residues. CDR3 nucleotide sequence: TGTGCCAGCACTCGCTCGGGGCGAGGGTCCTACAATGAGCAGTTCTTC. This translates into CASTRSGRGSYNEQFF. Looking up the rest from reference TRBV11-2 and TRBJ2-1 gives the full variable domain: EAGVAQSPRYKIIEKRQSVAFWCNPISGHATLYWYQQILGQGPKLLIQFQNNGVVDDSQLPKDRFSAERLKGVDSTLKIQPAKLEDSAVYLCASTRSGRGSYNEQFFGPGTRLTVL.

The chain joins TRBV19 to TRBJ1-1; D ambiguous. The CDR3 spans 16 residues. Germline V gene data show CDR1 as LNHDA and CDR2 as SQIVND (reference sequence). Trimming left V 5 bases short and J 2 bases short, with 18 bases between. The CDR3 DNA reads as TGTGCCAGTAGTCCTTCTCCGGGGAGGCTCAACACTGAAGCTTTCTTT. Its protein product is CASSPSPGRLNTEAFF.

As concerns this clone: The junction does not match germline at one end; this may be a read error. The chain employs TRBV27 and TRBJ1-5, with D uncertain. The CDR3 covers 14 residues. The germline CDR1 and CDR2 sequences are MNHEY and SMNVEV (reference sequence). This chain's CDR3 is CASSLSSLNRPQHF. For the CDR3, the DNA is TGTGCCAGCAGTTTAAGCTCCCTCAATCGGCCCCAGCATTTT.

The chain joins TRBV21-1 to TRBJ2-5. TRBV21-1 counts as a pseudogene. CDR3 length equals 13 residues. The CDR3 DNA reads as TGTGCCAGCAGCAAAGTGGACCGTGAGACCCAGTACTTC. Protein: CASSKVDRETQYF.

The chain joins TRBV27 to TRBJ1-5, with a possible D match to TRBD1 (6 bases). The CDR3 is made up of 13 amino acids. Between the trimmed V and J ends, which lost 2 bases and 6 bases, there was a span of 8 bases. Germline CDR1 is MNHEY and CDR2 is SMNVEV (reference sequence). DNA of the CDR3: TGTGCCAGCAGTTTAGGGGGGGCTCAGCCCCAGCATTTT. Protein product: CASSLGGAQPQHF.

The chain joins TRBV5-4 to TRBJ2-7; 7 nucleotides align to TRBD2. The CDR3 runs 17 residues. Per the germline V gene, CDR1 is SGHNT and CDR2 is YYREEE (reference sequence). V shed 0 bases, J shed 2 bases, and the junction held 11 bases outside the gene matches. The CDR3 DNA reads TGTGCCAGCAGCTTGGAAGGGCCAGCGGGACCCCCCTACGAGCAGTACTTC. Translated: CASSLEGPAGPPYEQYF.

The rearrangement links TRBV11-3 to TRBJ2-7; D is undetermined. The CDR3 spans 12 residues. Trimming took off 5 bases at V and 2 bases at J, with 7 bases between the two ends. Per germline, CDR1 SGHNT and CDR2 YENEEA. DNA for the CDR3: TGTGCCAGCAGCCTATTAACCTACGAGCAGTACTTC. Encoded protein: CASSLLTYEQYF.

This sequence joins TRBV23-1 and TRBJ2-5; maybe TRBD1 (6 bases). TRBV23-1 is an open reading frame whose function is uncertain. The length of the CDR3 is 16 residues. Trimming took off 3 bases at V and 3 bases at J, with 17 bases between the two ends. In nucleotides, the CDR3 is TGCGCCAGCAGTCACCCGGAATGGACAGCCAAAGAGACCCAGTACTTC. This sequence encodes CASSHPEWTAKETQYF.

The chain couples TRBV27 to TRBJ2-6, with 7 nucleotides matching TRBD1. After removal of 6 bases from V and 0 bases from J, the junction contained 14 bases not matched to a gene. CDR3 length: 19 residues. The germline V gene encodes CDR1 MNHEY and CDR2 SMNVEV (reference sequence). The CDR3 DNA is TGTGCCAGCAGCCACAACATGGACAGGATACTCTCTGGGGCCAACGTCCTGACTTTC. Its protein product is CASSHNMDRILSGANVLTF.

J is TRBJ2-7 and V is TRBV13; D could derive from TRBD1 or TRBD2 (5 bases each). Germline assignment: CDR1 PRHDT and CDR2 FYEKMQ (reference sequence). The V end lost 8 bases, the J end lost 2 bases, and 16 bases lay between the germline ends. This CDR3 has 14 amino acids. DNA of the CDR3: TGTGCCAGCCTCTCGAGGGGCTCTACCTACGAGCAGTACTTC. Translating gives CASLSRGSTYEQYF.

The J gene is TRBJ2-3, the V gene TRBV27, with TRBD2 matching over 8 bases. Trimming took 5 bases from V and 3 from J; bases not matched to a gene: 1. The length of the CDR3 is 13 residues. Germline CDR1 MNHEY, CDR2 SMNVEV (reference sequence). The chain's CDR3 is CASSGLATDTQYF. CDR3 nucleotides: TGTGCCAGCAGTGGACTAGCTACAGATACGCAGTATTTT.

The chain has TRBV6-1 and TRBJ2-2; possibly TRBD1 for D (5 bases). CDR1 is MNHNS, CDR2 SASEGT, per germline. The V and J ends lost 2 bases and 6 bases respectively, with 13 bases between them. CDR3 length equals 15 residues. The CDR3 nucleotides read TGTGCCAGCAGTGAAAGGGCAGGGTTGTCCGGGGAGCTGTTTTTT. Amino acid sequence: CASSERAGLSGELFF.

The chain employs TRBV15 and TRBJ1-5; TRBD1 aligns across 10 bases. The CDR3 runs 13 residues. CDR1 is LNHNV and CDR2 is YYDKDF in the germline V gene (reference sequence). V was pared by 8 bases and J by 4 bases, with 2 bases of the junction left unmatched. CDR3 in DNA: TGTGCCACCCGGGACAGGGGAAATCAGCCCCAGCATTTT. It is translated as CATRDRGNQPQHF.

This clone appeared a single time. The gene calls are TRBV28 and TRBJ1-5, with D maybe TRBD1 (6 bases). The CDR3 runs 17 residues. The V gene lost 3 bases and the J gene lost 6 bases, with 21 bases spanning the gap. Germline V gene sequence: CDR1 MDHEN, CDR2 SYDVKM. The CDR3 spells CASSFGTHTGYVQPQHF. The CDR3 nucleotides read TGTGCCAGCAGTTTCGGCACACACACAGGGTACGTTCAGCCCCAGCATTTT.

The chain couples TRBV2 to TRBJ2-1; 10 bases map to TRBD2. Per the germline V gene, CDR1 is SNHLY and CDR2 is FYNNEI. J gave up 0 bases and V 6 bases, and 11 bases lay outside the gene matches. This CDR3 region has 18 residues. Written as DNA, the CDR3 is TGTGCCAGCAGCGATGGACTAGCGGACGCGAGCTCCTACAATGAGCAGTTCTTC. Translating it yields CASSDGLADASSYNEQFF.

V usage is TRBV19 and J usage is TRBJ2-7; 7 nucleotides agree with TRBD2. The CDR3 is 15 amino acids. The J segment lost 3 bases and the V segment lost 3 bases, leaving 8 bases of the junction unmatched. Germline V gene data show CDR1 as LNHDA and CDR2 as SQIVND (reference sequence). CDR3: CASSIFGGLIYEQYF. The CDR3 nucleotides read TGTGCCAGTAGTATTTTCGGGGGGTTAATCTACGAGCAGTACTTC. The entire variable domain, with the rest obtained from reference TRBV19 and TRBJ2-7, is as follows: DGGITQSPKYLFRKEGQNVTLSCEQNLNHDAMYWYRQDPGQGLRLIYYSQIVNDFQKGDIAEGYSVSREKKESFPLTVTSAQKNPTAFYLCASSIFGGLIYEQYFGPGTRLTVT.

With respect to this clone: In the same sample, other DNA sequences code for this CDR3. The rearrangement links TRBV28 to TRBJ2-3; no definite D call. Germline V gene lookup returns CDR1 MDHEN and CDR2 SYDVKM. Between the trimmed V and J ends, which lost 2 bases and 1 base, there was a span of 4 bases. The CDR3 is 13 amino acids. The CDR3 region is CASSLGRTDTQYF. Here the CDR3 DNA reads TGTGCCAGCAGTTTAGGTCGCACAGATACGCAGTATTTT.

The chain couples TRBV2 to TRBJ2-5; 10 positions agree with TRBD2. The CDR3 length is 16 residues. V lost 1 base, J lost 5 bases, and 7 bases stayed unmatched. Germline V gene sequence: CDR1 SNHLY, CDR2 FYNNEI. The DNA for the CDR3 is TGTGCCAGCAGTGAAGGGCTAGCGGGAGCTTTTGAGACCCAGTACTTC. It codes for CASSEGLAGAFETQYF.

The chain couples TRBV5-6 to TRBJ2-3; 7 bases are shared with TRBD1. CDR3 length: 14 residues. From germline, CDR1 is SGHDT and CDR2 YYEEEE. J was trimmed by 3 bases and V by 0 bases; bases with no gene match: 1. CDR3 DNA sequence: TGTGCCAGCAGCTTGGTGGGACAGACAGATACGCAGTATTTT. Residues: CASSLVGQTDTQYF.